This TCR beta chain stems from a study of neurological immune-mediated disorders. Study-wide findings and caveats: Subjects shared no identical expanded-clone CDR3 amino acid sequences, suggesting private TCR-beta repertoires in all groups.

The CDR3 spans 12 residues. V lost 0 bases to trimming and J lost 11 bases, with 9 bases between them. CDR1 is SGHRS and CDR2 is YFSETQ in the germline V gene. The authors produced cDNA by 5'RACE using 10-nucleotide random UMIs. TCRdb reanalysed the 5' RACE reads using MiXCR and keeps one entry per CDR3 protein. The repertoire holds 80,000 or so distinct CDR3 sequences, with 9.4% as singletons. Unsorted libraries were generated from 2 million PBMCs held at -80 degrees C. This clonotype was seen repeatedly, ten times or more. The target antigen is unknown. The chain recombines TRBV5-1 with TRBJ1-3; D ambiguous. Input material: PBMCs. The sequence was obtained from a man in his fifties or sixties in good health. Here the CDR3 reads CASSLEPPSIYF. The CDR3 nucleotides read TGCGCCAGCAGCTTGGAGCCGCCATCCATATATTTT.